One sample yielded the 24 T cell receptor beta chains listed below, sequenced in a study of T cell responses to AZD1222 COVID-19 vaccine. The data were produced by immunoSEQ multiplex PCR, yet TCRdb's version contains in-frame clones alone and is incomplete. The sample records 99,000 or so clones, 89% being singletons. The sample consisted of peripheral blood, taken on day 0 of AZD1222 vaccination. The receptor set was obtained from an adult in good health.

This chain joins TRBV6-6 and TRBJ1-1, with 7 bases matching TRBD1. This CDR3 is 15 amino acids long. Trimming removed 4 bases from V and 5 bases from J; junction bases left unmatched: 10. Germline V CDR1 and CDR2: MNHNY, SVGAGI (reference sequence). CDR3: CASSSRQGRWTEAFF. For the CDR3, the DNA is TGTGCCAGCAGTTCGAGACAGGGAAGGTGGACTGAAGCTTTCTTT.

This clone has a single count. The V call is TRBV5-1, the J call TRBJ2-5; D might be TRBD1 (6 bases). The CDR3 length is 14 residues. The V end was cut by 4 bases, the J end by 2 bases, with 12 bases between. In germline, CDR1 is SGHRS, CDR2 YFSETQ. CDR3 sequence (DNA): TGCGCCAGCAGCCCGACAGGCCCTCAAGAGACCCAGTACTTC. It encodes CASSPTGPQETQYF.

The genes are TRBV6-1 and TRBJ2-3; TRBD1 matches at 7 bases. The CDR3 length is 16 residues. The V gene's germline CDR1 is MNHNS and CDR2 SASEGT. Trimming removed 1 base from V and 4 bases from J; junction bases left unmatched: 8. The CDR3 sequence: CASSEGNTGAPDTQYF. In nucleotides, the CDR3 is TGTGCCAGCAGTGAAGGGAATACAGGGGCCCCAGATACGCAGTATTTT.

The chain has TRBV7-3 and TRBJ2-3, with 9 nucleotides matching TRBD2. Germline values: CDR1 SGHTA, CDR2 FQGTGA. The CDR3 spans 15 residues. The ends lost 5 bases at V and 0 bases at J; junction bases unmatched: 3. The CDR3 coding sequence is TGTGCCAGCAGCCGCGGGGGGGCTAGCACAGATACGCAGTATTTT. This codes for CASSRGGASTDTQYF.

The CDR3 is CSVERGGTGYEQYF. CDR3 DNA sequence: TGCAGCGTTGAAAGAGGCGGGACTGGCTACGAGCAGTACTTC. The V gene is TRBV29-1, the J gene TRBJ2-7; D perhaps matches TRBD2 (6 bases). The CDR3 length is 14 residues. The V gene lost 2 bases and the J gene lost 3 bases, with 14 bases spanning the gap. The germline V gene has CDR1 SQVTM and CDR2 ANQGSEA.

The chain links TRBV14 to TRBJ2-7, with TRBD1 identical over 8 bases. Germline CDR1 reads SGHDN; CDR2 reads FVKESK. The CDR3 covers 15 residues. The V segment lost 1 base and the J segment 1 base; nucleotides outside the gene matches: 3. In DNA, the CDR3 is TGTGCCAGCAGCCAAGGACAGGGGACATCCTACGAGCAGTACTTC. It encodes CASSQGQGTSYEQYF.

CDR3 sequence reads: CATRAANYGYTF. CDR3 DNA: TGTGCCACCAGGGCGGCTAACTATGGCTACACCTTC. The chain employs TRBV15 and TRBJ1-2; D gene unclear. CDR1 and CDR2 from the germline V gene are LNHNV and YYDKDF (reference sequence). This CDR3 is built from 12 residues. V was pared by 6 bases and J by 0 bases, with 5 bases between. Full variable domain (missing parts from reference TRBV15 and TRBJ1-2): DAMVIQNPRYQVTQFGKPVTLSCSQTLNHNVMYWYQQKSSQAPKLLFHYYDKDFNNEADTPDNFQSRRPNTSFCFLDIRSPGLGDTAMYLCATRAANYGYTFGSGTRLTVV.

The chain uses TRBV20-1 and TRBJ1-1, with a tentative D call TRBD1 (5 bases). The CDR3 has 14 amino acids. Trimming cost V 3 bases and J 0 bases, with 11 bases left between them. Germline CDR1 reads DFQATT; CDR2 reads SNEGSKA (reference sequence). DNA of the CDR3: TGCAGTGCTAGTAGGGACTCTTTGAACACTGAAGCTTTCTTT. It specifies CSASRDSLNTEAFF.

The chain is built from TRBV9 and TRBJ1-2; 7 bases map to TRBD1. The CDR3 is 15 amino acids. From germline, CDR1 is SGDLS and CDR2 YYNGEE. V lost 5 bases and J lost 1; bases outside the gene matches: 8. The CDR3 DNA is TGTGCCAGCAGGGGGTCGACAGGGAGTAACTATGGCTACACCTTC. This encodes CASRGSTGSNYGYTF.

The V gene is TRBV9, the J gene TRBJ1-4; D is undetermined. The CDR3 is made up of 14 amino acids. V lost 0 bases, J lost 2 bases, and 5 bases lay in between. Germline assignment: CDR1 SGDLS and CDR2 YYNGEE. DNA of the CDR3: TGTGCCAGCAGCGTAGGGCAGACTAATGAAAAACTGTTTTTT. Encoded protein: CASSVGQTNEKLFF.

The chain uses TRBV11-2 and TRBJ2-7; TRBD1 matches 8 bases. Per germline, CDR1 SGHAT and CDR2 FQNNGV. This CDR3 has 16 residues. V trimming: 2 bases; J trimming: 4 bases; junction bases outside the gene matches: 10. The CDR3 region has the DNA TGTGCCAGCAGCTTACCGGGGGCGCAGGGGGCTTACGAGCAGTACTTC. Translating gives CASSLPGAQGAYEQYF.

The chain recombines TRBV18 with TRBJ2-7; D gene ambiguous. Germline CDR1 reads KGHSH; CDR2 reads LQKENI. The germline V and J ends were trimmed by 2 bases and 2 bases, with 10 bases remaining between them. CDR3 length equals 14 residues. The CDR3 DNA reads TGTGCCAGCTCACCATCGGGCAGGACCTACGAGCAGTACTTC. Translation gives CASSPSGRTYEQYF.

This chain joins TRBV6-5 and TRBJ2-7; maybe TRBD2 (7 bases). CDR3 length: 15 residues. CDR1 MNHEY and CDR2 SVGAGI come from the germline V gene. V lost 2 bases, J lost 4 bases, and 15 bases lay in between. CDR3: CASSYEGGGLYEQYF. In nucleotides, the CDR3 is TGTGCCAGCAGTTACGAGGGCGGGGGCCTTTACGAGCAGTACTTC.

The rearrangement uses TRBV5-1 and TRBJ1-1; D uncertain. The CDR3 consists of 13 residues. The V and J ends lost 5 bases and 1 base respectively, with 9 bases between them. Germline CDR1 reads SGHRS; CDR2 reads YFSETQ. In nucleotides, the CDR3 is TGCGCCAGCAGTGAGGGTCCGAACACTGAAGCTTTCTTT. This translates into CASSEGPNTEAFF.

The chain links TRBV10-1 to TRBJ2-7, with 7 bases identical to TRBD2. The germline gives CDR1 WNHNN, CDR2 SYGVQD (reference sequence). The junction had 5 bases not matched to a gene; V was cut back by 3 bases and J by 0 bases. CDR3 length: 15 residues. CDR3 amino acids: CASSDWRGSSYEQYF. CDR3 nucleotide sequence: TGCGCCAGCAGTGATTGGCGGGGGAGCTCCTACGAGCAGTACTTC.

This chain uses TRBV5-1 with TRBJ1-1; D ambiguous. V lost 6 bases and J lost 7, with 22 bases in between. The CDR3 runs 15 residues. Germline V gene sequence: CDR1 SGHRS, CDR2 YFSETQ. The CDR3 region has the DNA TGCGCCAGCACCCTACAGACCCCGGGAACGAATGAAGCTTTCTTT. Protein sequence: CASTLQTPGTNEAFF.

The gene calls are TRBV5-1 and TRBJ2-7; no clear D. Germline V gives CDR1 SGHRS, CDR2 YFSETQ. The CDR3 totals 12 residues. With 0 bases removed from V and 4 bases from J, the gap between germline ends came to 5 bases. The DNA of the CDR3 is TGCGCCAGCAGCTTGGACAAATACGAGCAGTACTTC. Translated, it gives CASSLDKYEQYF.

The gene calls are TRBV18 and TRBJ2-7; D is possibly TRBD2 (5 bases). The CDR3 covers 14 residues. Germline V gene lookup returns CDR1 KGHSH and CDR2 LQKENI. Trimming removed 3 bases at V and 3 bases at J, with 12 bases between. CDR3 sequence reads: CASSPEGGNYEQYF. CDR3 DNA: TGTGCCAGCTCACCCGAGGGTGGAAACTACGAGCAGTACTTC.

The V call is TRBV6-2 or TRBV6-3, the J call TRBJ1-1; 7 bases line up with TRBD1. This CDR3 spans 15 amino acids. Germline assignment: CDR1 MNHEY and CDR2 SVGEGT. With 8 bases clipped from V and 0 bases from J, the junction kept 9 bases outside the gene matches. The CDR3 is CASRLAGQVNTEAFF. CDR3 in DNA: TGTGCCAGCCGTTTGGCAGGACAGGTGAACACTGAAGCTTTCTTT.

V and J are TRBV7-5 and TRBJ2-1. TRBV7-5 is a pseudogene locus. The CDR3 has 17 amino acids. CDR3 loop: CVRSLGWLGSLYNEQFF. CDR3 bases: TGTGTCAGAAGCTTAGGTTGGCTAGGGTCCCTCTACAATGAGCAGTTCTTC.

The V call is TRBV12-5, the J call TRBJ2-1; a possible D gene is TRBD2 (6 bases). The CDR3 runs 16 residues. Trimming removed 0 bases from V and 12 bases from J, with 21 bases in between. The germline V gene has CDR1 LGHNT and CDR2 FRNRAP. The DNA of the CDR3 is TGTGCTAGTGGTTTGGTAATAGCAGGGACGGGGCGGGGGCAGTTCTTC. Translation gives CASGLVIAGTGRGQFF.

This clone was found once. The J gene is TRBJ2-1, the V gene TRBV4-1; D is tentatively TRBD1 or TRBD2 (5 bases each). The V end was cut by 5 bases, the J end by 6 bases, with 23 bases between. This CDR3 is 17 amino acids long. Germline CDR1 reads MGHRA; CDR2 reads YSYEKL. The CDR3 here is CASSSGRAYRGSNEQFF. CDR3 nucleotide sequence: TGCGCCAGCAGCTCAGGCAGGGCTTATCGGGGAAGCAATGAGCAGTTCTTC.

The sample holds one count of this clone. The chain carries TRBV6-6 and TRBJ1-6; possibly TRBD1 for D (5 bases). Germline-derived CDR1 and CDR2 are MNHNY and SVGAGI (reference sequence). This CDR3 spans 15 amino acids. V was trimmed by 8 bases and J by 6 bases, leaving 17 bases between them. CDR3 sequence (DNA): TGTGCCAGCTGCTCCGGGGGTCTCGGTAATTCACCCCTCCACTTT. This encodes CASCSGGLGNSPLHF.

This clone was seen a single time. V and J are TRBV19 and TRBJ1-2; possibly TRBD1 for D (5 bases). The CDR3 totals 13 residues. V dropped 1 base and J dropped 4 bases, with 7 bases sitting between them. CDR1 and CDR2 from the germline V gene are LNHDA and SQIVND (reference sequence). CDR3 loop: CASSIGGVYGYTF. CDR3 DNA: TGTGCCAGTAGTATAGGGGGGGTCTATGGCTACACCTTC.